The 17 T cell receptor beta chains given below trace back to one sample, sequenced in a study of early T cells in non-severe SARS-CoV-2 infection. TCRdb processed the 5' RACE reads anew with MiXCR; each CDR3 protein has one entry. The data contain roughly 58,000 distinct CDR3 sequences, roughly 6.2% of them singletons. Sequenced input: whole blood. The receptors originated from an adult who was a healthcare worker with PCR-confirmed SARS-CoV-2 infection or an uninfected control (not recorded which).

The rearrangement uses TRBV6-1 and TRBJ2-1, with TRBD2 matching over 14 bases. In germline, CDR1 is MNHNS, CDR2 SASEGT. V shed 4 bases, J shed 4 bases, and the junction held 3 bases outside the gene matches. The length of the CDR3 is 16 residues. This chain's CDR3 is CASSARLAGGYNEQFF. CDR3 DNA: TGTGCCAGCAGTGCTAGACTAGCGGGGGGGTACAATGAGCAGTTCTTC.

This clonotype was seen at least ten times. The chain uses TRBV6-1 and TRBJ1-5; 7 bases line up with TRBD1. With V trimmed by 6 bases and J by 0 bases, 2 bases remained unmatched. CDR1 is MNHNS, CDR2 SASEGT, per germline. CDR3 length equals 14 residues. CDR3 nucleotide sequence: TGTGCCAGCAGACGGGACAGTAGCAATCAGCCCCAGCATTTT. This encodes CASRRDSSNQPQHF.

In its sample, this clonotype was seen many times. The chain carries TRBV19 and TRBJ2-4, with 10 bases aligning to TRBD1. V was clipped by 5 bases and J by 5 bases; unmatched bases: 6. Germline loops: CDR1 LNHDA, CDR2 SQIVND (reference sequence). CDR3 length: 15 residues. Written as DNA, the CDR3 is TGTGCCAGTAGTCCAATCGACAGGGGGCAAAACATTCAGTACTTC. Protein product: CASSPIDRGQNIQYF.

The rearrangement uses TRBV29-1 and TRBJ2-7; D unclear. Germline lookup yields CDR1 SQVTM and CDR2 ANQGSEA. This CDR3 region has 12 residues. V lost 4 bases and J 3 bases, leaving 10 bases between the germline ends. CDR3 residues: CSVVVESYEQYF. For the CDR3, the DNA is TGCAGCGTTGTAGTTGAGAGCTACGAGCAGTACTTC.

This clonotype was seen many times. This chain uses TRBV11-1 with TRBJ2-1, with 7 bases matching TRBD2. This CDR3 region has 12 residues. With 8 bases clipped from V and 8 bases from J, the junction kept 6 bases outside the gene matches. Germline-derived CDR1 and CDR2 are SGHAT and FQDESV (reference sequence). The CDR3 region is CASSPGGDEQFF. The CDR3 DNA reads as TGTGCCAGCTCCCCTGGGGGGGATGAGCAGTTCTTC.

This clonotype was counted a few times. The chain uses TRBV5-4 and TRBJ2-2; either TRBD1 or TRBD2 may fit D (5 bases each). The germline CDR1 and CDR2 sequences are SGHNT and YYREEE (reference sequence). This CDR3 has 16 residues. The V gene lost 4 bases and the J gene lost 4 bases, with 17 bases spanning the gap. CDR3 in amino acids: CASSRTSGTLTGELFF. The DNA for the CDR3 is TGTGCCAGCAGCCGAACATCCGGGACCCTCACCGGGGAGCTGTTTTTT.

This clonotype showed up many times. The rearrangement links TRBV15 to TRBJ1-2, with D tentatively TRBD1 (5 bases). Trimming pared 1 base from V and 4 bases from J, leaving 10 bases between. CDR1 and CDR2 (germline): LNHNV, YYDKDF (reference sequence). The CDR3 spans 14 residues. The CDR3 bases are TGTGCCACCAGCAGAGGGGTAGGGGTCTATGGCTACACCTTC. Translation gives CATSRGVGVYGYTF. Combining the CDR3 with reference TRBV15 and TRBJ1-2 gives the whole variable domain DAMVIQNPRYQVTQFGKPVTLSCSQTLNHNVMYWYQQKSSQAPKLLFHYYDKDFNNEADTPDNFQSRRPNTSFCFLDIRSPGLGDTAMYLCATSRGVGVYGYTFGSGTRLTVV.

The sample holds many counts of this clonotype. V is TRBV5-4 and J is TRBJ1-1; D remains unclear. Looked up from germline, CDR1 is SGHNT and CDR2 is YYREEE (reference sequence). V was clipped by 0 bases and J by 1 base, with 7 bases between them. This CDR3 has 14 amino acids. As DNA, the CDR3 is TGTGCCAGCAGCTTGGAAGAGGGGAACACTGAAGCTTTCTTT. Its protein product is CASSLEEGNTEAFF.

This clonotype was picked up a small number of times. This chain joins TRBV5-6 and TRBJ2-3; tentative D call: TRBD1 (6 bases). Trimming removed 4 bases at V and 5 bases at J, with 8 bases between. Germline V lookup: CDR1 SGHDT, CDR2 YYEEEE. The CDR3 has 12 amino acids. The CDR3 here is CASSKGGDTQYF. DNA for the CDR3: TGTGCCAGCAGCAAAGGGGGAGATACGCAGTATTTT.

This clonotype was detected many times. The genes are TRBV4-3 and TRBJ1-3, with D unclear. The V end lost 4 bases, the J end lost 4 bases, and 20 bases lay between the germline ends. The germline V gene encodes CDR1 LGHNA and CDR2 YSLEER. This CDR3 is 17 amino acids long. The CDR3 DNA is TGCGCCAGCAGCCCCTCCCCTGGAAGCCCAAACGGAAACACCATATATTTT. Translated: CASSPSPGSPNGNTIYF.

In this sample, this clonotype turned up many times. The rearrangement links TRBV28 to TRBJ1-3; D possibly corresponds to TRBD1 (5 bases). CDR1 and CDR2 from the germline V gene are MDHEN and SYDVKM. V dropped 3 bases and J dropped 0 bases, with 9 bases sitting between them. The CDR3 loop spans 15 amino acids. CDR3 sequence reads: CASSLRGRSGNTIYF. CDR3 in DNA: TGTGCCAGCAGTTTGAGGGGCCGCTCTGGAAACACCATATATTTT. Full variable domain (outside the CDR3, taken from reference TRBV28 and TRBJ1-3): DVKVTQSSRYLVKRTGEKVFLECVQDMDHENMFWYRQDPGLGLRLIYFSYDVKMKEKGDIPEGYSVSREKKERFSLILESASTNQTSMYLCASSLRGRSGNTIYFGEGSWLTVV.

This clonotype was recorded many times. The chain joins TRBV11-2 to TRBJ2-5, with a possible D match to TRBD2 (6 bases). Germline CDR1 reads SGHAT; CDR2 reads FQNNGV. Deletions cut 5 bases from V and 3 bases from J, with 13 bases between. The CDR3 consists of 14 residues. The CDR3, as DNA: TGTGCCAGCAGCCCCCTAGGGGAGGAAGAGACCCAGTACTTC. This gives the protein CASSPLGEEETQYF.

Within the sample, this clonotype is medium-sized. The CDR3 reads CASSQDFSGANVLTF. The CDR3, as DNA: TGCGCCAGCAGCCAAGACTTCTCTGGGGCCAACGTCCTGACTTTC. This chain uses TRBV4-3 with TRBJ2-6; no definite D call. The length of the CDR3 is 15 residues. The germline gives CDR1 LGHNA, CDR2 YSLEER. Trimming took off 0 bases at V and 0 bases at J, with 3 bases between the two ends.

This clonotype was recorded at least ten times. This chain links TRBV10-1 with TRBJ2-7; possibly TRBD1 for D (6 bases). V was cut by 9 bases and J by 6 bases, with 12 bases left in between. Germline-derived CDR1 and CDR2 are WNHNN and SYGVQD (reference sequence). CDR3 length: 11 amino acids. CDR3 sequence reads: CARQGISEQYF. The CDR3 coding sequence is TGCGCCAGACAGGGTATCTCCGAGCAGTACTTC.

This clonotype showed up many times. The chain links TRBV13 to TRBJ1-2; D ambiguous. V was trimmed by 4 bases and J by 2 bases, leaving 2 bases between them. Germline CDR1 PRHDT, CDR2 FYEKMQ (reference sequence). The CDR3 sequence is 11 residues long. CDR3 residues: CASSSNYGYTF. The CDR3 DNA sequence: TGTGCCAGCAGCTCCAACTATGGCTACACCTTC.

The chain couples TRBV5-1 to TRBJ1-6, with 9 bases fitting TRBD1. The CDR3 covers 16 residues. CDR1 is SGHRS and CDR2 is YFSETQ in the germline V gene. The trim removed 0 bases at V and 7 bases at J, leaving 5 bases unmatched. The CDR3 nucleotides read TGCGCCAGCAGCTTGGGTACCGGGACAGGGAATTCACCCCTCCACTTT. As protein: CASSLGTGTGNSPLHF.

This clonotype was recorded many times. The CDR3 bases are TGTGCCAGCAGCCCCATAGCGTCCCATTCCTACAATGAGCAGTTCTTC. Translating it yields CASSPIASHSYNEQFF. This sequence joins TRBV7-2 and TRBJ2-1; maybe TRBD2 (5 bases). The CDR3 has 16 amino acids. The V gene's germline CDR1 is SGHTA and CDR2 FQGNSA. Trimming took 5 bases from V and 1 from J, leaving 15 bases between them. The complete variable domain, with remaining parts taken from reference TRBV7-2 and TRBJ2-1, reads GAGVSQSPSNKVTEKGKDVELRCDPISGHTALYWYRQSLGQGLEFLIYFQGNSAPDKSGLPSDRFSAERTGGSVSTLTIQRTQQEDSAVYLCASSPIASHSYNEQFFGPGTRLTVL.